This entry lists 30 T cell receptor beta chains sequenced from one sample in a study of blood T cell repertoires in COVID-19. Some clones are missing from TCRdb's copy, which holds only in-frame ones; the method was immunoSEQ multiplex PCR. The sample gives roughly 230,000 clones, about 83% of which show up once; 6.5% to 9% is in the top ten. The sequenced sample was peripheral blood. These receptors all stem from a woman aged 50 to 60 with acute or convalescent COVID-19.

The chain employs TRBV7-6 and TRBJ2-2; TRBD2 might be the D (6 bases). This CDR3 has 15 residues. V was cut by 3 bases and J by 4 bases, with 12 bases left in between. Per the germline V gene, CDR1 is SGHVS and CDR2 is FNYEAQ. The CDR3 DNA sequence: TGTGCCAGCAGCTTGTTGCAGGGAGGCACCGGGGAGCTGTTTTTT. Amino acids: CASSLLQGGTGELFF.

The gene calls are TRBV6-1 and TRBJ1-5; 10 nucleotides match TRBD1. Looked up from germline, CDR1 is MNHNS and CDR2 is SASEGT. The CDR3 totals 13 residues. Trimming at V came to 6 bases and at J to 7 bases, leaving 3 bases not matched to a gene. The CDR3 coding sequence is TGTGCCAGCAGGACAGGGGGCGGCCAGCCCCAGCATTTT. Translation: CASRTGGGQPQHF.

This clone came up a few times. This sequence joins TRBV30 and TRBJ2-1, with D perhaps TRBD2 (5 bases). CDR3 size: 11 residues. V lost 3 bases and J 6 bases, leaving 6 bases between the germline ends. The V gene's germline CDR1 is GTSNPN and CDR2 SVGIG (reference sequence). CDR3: CAWREVNEQFF. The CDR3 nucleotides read TGTGCCTGGAGGGAGGTCAATGAGCAGTTCTTC.

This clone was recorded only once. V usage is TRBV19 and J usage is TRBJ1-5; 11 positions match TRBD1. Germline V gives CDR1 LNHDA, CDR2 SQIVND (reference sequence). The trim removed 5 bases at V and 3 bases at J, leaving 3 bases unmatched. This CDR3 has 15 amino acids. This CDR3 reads CASSGTGGVNQPQHF. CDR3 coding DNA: TGTGCCAGTAGTGGGACAGGGGGGGTCAATCAGCCCCAGCATTTT.

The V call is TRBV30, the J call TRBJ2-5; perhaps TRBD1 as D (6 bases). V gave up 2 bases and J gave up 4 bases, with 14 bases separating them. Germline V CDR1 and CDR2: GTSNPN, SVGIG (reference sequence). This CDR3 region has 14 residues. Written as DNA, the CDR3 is TGTGCCTGGAGTCCCCCTTGGGGGCGAGAGACCCAGTACTTC. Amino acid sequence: CAWSPPWGRETQYF.

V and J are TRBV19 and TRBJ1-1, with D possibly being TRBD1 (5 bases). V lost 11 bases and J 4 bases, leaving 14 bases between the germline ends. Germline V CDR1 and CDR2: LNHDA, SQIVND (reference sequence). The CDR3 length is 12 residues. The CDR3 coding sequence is TGTGCCCGTCGCGGGGGGGTCACTGAAGCTTTCTTT. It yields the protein CARRGGVTEAFF.

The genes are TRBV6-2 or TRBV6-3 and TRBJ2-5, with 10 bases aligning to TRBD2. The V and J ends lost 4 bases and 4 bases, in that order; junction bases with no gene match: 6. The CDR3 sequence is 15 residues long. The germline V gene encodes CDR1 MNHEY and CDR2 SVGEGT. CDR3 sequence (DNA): TGTGCCAGCAGTTCTAGCGGGGGTCCGATAGAGACCCAGTACTTC. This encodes CASSSSGGPIETQYF.

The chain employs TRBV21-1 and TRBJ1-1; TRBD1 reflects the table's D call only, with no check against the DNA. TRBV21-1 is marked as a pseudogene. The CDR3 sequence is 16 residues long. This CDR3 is CASRTHPTCSNTEAFF. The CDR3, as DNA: TGTGCCAGCAGAACCCATCCAACATGTTCGAACACTGAAGCTTTCTTT.

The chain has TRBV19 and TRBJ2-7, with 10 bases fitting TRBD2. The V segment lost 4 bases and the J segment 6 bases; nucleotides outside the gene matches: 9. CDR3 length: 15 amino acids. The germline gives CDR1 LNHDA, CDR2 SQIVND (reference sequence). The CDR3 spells CASSTTSGVPSEQYF. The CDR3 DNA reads TGTGCCAGTAGTACCACTAGCGGGGTCCCGTCCGAGCAGTACTTC. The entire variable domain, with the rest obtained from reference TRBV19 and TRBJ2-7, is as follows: DGGITQSPKYLFRKEGQNVTLSCEQNLNHDAMYWYRQDPGQGLRLIYYSQIVNDFQKGDIAEGYSVSREKKESFPLTVTSAQKNPTAFYLCASSTTSGVPSEQYFGPGTRLTVT.

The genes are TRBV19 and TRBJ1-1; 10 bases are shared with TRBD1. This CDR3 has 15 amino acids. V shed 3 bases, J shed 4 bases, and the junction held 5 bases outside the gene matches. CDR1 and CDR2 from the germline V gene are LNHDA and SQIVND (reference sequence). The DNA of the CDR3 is TGTGCCAGTAGTATGAGGACAGGGGGGGGCACTGAAGCTTTCTTT. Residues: CASSMRTGGGTEAFF.

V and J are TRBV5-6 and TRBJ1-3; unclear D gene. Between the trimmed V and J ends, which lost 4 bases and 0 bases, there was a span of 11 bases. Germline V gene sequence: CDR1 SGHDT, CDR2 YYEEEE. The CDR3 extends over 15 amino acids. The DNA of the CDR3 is TGTGCCAGCAGCAGCGGATTTTTCTCTGGAAACACCATATATTTT. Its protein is CASSSGFFSGNTIYF.

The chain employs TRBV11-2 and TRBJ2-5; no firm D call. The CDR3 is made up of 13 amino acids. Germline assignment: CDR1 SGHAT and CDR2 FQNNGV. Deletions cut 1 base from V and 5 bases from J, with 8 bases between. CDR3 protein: CASSLGVVETQYF. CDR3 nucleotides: TGTGCCAGCAGCTTAGGTGTAGTCGAGACCCAGTACTTC. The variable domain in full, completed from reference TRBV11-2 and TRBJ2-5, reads EAGVAQSPRYKIIEKRQSVAFWCNPISGHATLYWYQQILGQGPKLLIQFQNNGVVDDSQLPKDRFSAERLKGVDSTLKIQPAKLEDSAVYLCASSLGVVETQYFGPGTRLLVL.

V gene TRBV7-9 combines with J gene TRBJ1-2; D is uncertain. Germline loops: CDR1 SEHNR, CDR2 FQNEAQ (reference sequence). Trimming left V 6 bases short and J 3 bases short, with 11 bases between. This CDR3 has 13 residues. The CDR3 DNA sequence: TGTGCCAGCAGGCCGAGCCGTGACTATGGCTACACCTTC. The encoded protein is CASRPSRDYGYTF.

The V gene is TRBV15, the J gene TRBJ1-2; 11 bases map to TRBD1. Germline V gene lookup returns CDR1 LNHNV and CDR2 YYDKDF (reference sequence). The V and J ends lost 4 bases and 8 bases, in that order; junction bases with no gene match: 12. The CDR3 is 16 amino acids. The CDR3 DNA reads TGTGCCACCAGCAAGGGACAGGGGGTTCGTACTGGCGGCTACACCTTC. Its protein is CATSKGQGVRTGGYTF.

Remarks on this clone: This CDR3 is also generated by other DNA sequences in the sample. This chain's CDR3 is CASSLRGLNTEAFF. The CDR3 DNA reads as TGTGCCAGCAGCTTAAGGGGCTTGAACACTGAAGCTTTCTTT. V gene TRBV7-2 combines with J gene TRBJ1-1; a possible D gene is TRBD1 (5 bases). Germline CDR1 and CDR2: SGHTA and FQGNSA. V shed 2 bases and J shed 0 bases, with 7 bases lying between them. The CDR3 extends over 14 amino acids.

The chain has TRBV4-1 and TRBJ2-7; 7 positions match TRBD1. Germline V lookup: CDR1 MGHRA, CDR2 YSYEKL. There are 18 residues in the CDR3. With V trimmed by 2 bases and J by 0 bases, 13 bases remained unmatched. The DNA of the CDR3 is TGCGCCAGCAGCCAATTCAGGGGAAAGGGGGCGACCTCCTACGAGCAGTACTTC. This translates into CASSQFRGKGATSYEQYF.

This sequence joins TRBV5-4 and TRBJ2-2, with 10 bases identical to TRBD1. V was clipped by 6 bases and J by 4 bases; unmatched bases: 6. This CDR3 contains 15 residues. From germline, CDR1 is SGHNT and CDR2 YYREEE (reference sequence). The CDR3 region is CASNIGTGVTGELFF. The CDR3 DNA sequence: TGTGCCAGCAACATCGGGACAGGGGTCACCGGGGAGCTGTTTTTT.

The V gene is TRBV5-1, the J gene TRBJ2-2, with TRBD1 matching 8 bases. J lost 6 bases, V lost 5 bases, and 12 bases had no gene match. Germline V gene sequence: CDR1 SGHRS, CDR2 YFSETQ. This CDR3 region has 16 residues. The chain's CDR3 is CASRRGDRGLPGELFF. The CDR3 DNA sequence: TGCGCCAGCAGGCGTGGAGACAGGGGATTGCCCGGGGAGCTGTTTTTT.

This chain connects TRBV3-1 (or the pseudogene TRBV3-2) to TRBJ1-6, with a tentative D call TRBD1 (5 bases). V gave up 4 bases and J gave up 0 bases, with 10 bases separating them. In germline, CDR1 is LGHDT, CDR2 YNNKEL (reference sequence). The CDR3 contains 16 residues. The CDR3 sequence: CASSRGGSSYNSPLHF. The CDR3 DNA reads TGTGCCAGCAGCCGGGGCGGTAGCTCCTATAATTCACCCCTCCACTTT.

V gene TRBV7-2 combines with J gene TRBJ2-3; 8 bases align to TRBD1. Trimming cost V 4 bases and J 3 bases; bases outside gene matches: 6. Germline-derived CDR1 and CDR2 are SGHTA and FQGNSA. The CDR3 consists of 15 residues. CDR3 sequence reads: CASSSGRGRTDTQYF. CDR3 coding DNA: TGTGCCAGCAGCTCGGGCAGGGGGCGAACAGATACGCAGTATTTT.

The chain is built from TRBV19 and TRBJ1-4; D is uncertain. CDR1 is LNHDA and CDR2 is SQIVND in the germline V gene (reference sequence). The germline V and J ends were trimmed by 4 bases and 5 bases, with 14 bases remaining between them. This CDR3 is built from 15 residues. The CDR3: CASSTGSGSNEKLFF. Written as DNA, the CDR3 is TGTGCCAGTAGTACCGGCTCAGGCTCCAATGAAAAACTGTTTTTT.

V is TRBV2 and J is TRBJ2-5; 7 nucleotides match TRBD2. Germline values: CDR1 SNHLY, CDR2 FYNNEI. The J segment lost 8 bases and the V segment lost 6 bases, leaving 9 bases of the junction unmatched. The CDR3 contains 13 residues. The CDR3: CASRAGRRVTQYF. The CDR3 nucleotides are TGTGCCAGCAGAGCGGGACGCCGTGTAACCCAGTACTTC.

CDR3 sequence reads: CASSPTRGYAKETQYF. The CDR3 region has the DNA TGCGCCAGCAGCCCGACGCGGGGCTACGCCAAAGAGACCCAGTACTTC. This sequence joins TRBV5-1 and TRBJ2-5; weak D call: TRBD2 (6 bases). This CDR3 contains 16 residues. V lost 4 bases to trimming and J lost 3 bases, with 19 bases between them. Looked up from germline, CDR1 is SGHRS and CDR2 is YFSETQ.

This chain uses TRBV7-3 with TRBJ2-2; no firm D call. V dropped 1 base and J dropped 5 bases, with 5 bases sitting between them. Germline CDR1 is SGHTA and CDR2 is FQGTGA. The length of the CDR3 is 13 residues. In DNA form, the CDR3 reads TGTGCCAGCAGCTTAAAAATAACCGGGGAGCTGTTTTTT. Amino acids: CASSLKITGELFF.

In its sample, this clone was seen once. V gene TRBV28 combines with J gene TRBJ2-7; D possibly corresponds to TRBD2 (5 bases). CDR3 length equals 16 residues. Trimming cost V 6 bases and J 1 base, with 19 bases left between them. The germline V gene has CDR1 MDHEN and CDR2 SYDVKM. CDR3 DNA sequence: TGTGCCAGCAGCCCCTCCCCGGGAAGCCTATCCTACGAGCAGTACTTC. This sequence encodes CASSPSPGSLSYEQYF.

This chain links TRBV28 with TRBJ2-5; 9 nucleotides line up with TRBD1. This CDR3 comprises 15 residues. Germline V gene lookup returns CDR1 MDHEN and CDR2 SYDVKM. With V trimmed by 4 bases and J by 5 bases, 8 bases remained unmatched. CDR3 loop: CASSYGTGTIETQYF. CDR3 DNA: TGTGCCAGCAGTTACGGGACAGGGACGATCGAGACCCAGTACTTC.

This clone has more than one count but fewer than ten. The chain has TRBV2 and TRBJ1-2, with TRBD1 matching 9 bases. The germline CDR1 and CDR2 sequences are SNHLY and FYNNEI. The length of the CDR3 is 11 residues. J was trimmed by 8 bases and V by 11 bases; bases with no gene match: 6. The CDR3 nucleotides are TGTGCCCGACAGGGGGATGGGGGCTACACCTTC. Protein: CARQGDGGYTF.

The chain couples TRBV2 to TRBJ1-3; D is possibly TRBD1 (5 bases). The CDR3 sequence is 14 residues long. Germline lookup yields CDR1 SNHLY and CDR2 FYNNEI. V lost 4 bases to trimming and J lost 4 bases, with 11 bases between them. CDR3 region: CASSGLWGGNTIYF. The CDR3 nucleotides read TGTGCCAGCAGTGGCCTTTGGGGCGGAAACACCATATATTTT.

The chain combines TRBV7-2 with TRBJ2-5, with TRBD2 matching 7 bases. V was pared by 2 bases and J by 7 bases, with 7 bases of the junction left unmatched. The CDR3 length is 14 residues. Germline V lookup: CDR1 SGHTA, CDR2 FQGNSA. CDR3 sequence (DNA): TGTGCCAGCAGCTTAAGCGGGATTAAGGGGACCCAGTACTTC. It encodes CASSLSGIKGTQYF.

The CDR3 DNA sequence: TGTGCCAGTAGCCTTTACAGGGACACAGATACGCAGTATTTT. It encodes CASSLYRDTDTQYF. The rearrangement joins TRBV19 to TRBJ2-3, with D maybe TRBD1 (6 bases). Trimming shortened V by 6 bases and J by 2 bases, and 12 bases separated the two germline ends. Germline CDR1 and CDR2: LNHDA and SQIVND (reference sequence). This CDR3 has 14 amino acids.